This TCR beta chain is from a study of T cells in Graves' hyperthyroidism and ophthalmopathy. Criteria for exclusion of patients were uncontrolled infection, other autoimmune disease, pregnancy or lactation. Together with thyroid ultrasound, orbital computed tomography, serum thyroxine and TRAb, clinical symptoms were used for diagnoses. From germline, CDR1 is MNHEY and CDR2 SMNVEV (reference sequence). Trimming left V 5 bases short and J 5 bases short, with 16 bases between. This CDR3 has 14 residues. RNA transcripts gave rise to amplified TCR beta CDR3 regions. HTBI primers drove first-round RT-PCR of the TCR CDR3. In TCRdb, the multiplex PCR reads were re-called with MiXCR into one record per CDR3 protein. This table has about 270,000 distinct CDR3 sequences, roughly 20% appearing once.

Specimen: blood. The sequence came from a young man with Graves' ophthalmopathy. The V call is TRBV27, the J call TRBJ2-7; TRBD2 might be the D (5 bases). The CDR3 here is CASSVGRTGDEQYF. CDR3 in DNA: TGTGCCAGCAGTGTAGGACGGACTGGGGACGAGCAGTACTTC.